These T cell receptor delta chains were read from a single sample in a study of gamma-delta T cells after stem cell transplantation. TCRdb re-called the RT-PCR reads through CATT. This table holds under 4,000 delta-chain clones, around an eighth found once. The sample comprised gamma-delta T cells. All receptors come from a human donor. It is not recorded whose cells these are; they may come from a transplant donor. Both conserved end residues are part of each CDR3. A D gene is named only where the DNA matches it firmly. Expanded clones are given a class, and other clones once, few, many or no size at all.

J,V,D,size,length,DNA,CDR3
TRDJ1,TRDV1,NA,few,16,TGTGCTCTCGGGGACAATTTCCTGTCCTACTGTAATAAACTCATCTTT,CALGDNFLSYCNKLIF
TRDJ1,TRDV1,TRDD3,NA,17,TGTGCTCTTGGGGAGTACCTCTCTGGGGGATACGGGTCCAAACTCATCTTT,CALGEYLSGGYGSKLIF
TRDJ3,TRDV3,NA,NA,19,TGTGCCTTTAATAAGGGGGTACCTGAGAGCTCCTGGGACACCCGACAGATGTTTTTC,CAFNKGVPESSWDTRQMFF
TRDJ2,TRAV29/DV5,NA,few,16,TGTGCAGCAAGCGCGAGAGGATACTCTTTGACAGCGCAACTCTTCTTT,CAASARGYSLTAQLFF
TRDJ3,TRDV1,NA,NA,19,TGTGCTCTTGGGGAACTGATCCTGGGAAGCTCCTGGGACACCCGACAGATGTTTTTC,CALGELILGSSWDTRQMFF
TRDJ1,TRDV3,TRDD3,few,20,TGTGCCGAGCTTCCTACTTTGTCCTGGGGGATACGTACTGCGTTTGATAAACTCATCTTT,CAELPTLSWGIRTAFDKLIF
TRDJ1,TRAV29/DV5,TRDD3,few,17,TGTGCAGCAGTAGCTACTGGGGGATATTTCGTAACCGATAAACTCATCTTT,CAAVATGGYFVTDKLIF
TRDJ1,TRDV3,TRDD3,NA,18,TGTGCCCATTCTACTGGGGGATACAACTACGGGTCCACCGATAAACTCATCTTT,CAHSTGGYNYGSTDKLIF
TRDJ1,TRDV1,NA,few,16,TGTGCTCTTGGGGAACTCCCGGGGGCCTACACCGATAAACTCATCTTT,CALGELPGAYTDKLIF
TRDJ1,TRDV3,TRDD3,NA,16,TGTGCCTTTAGCCTGATGGGGGATATGTACACCGATAAACTCATCTTT,CAFSLMGDMYTDKLIF
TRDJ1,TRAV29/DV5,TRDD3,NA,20,TGTGCAGCAACCGGCTACGTGGGGGATGCAACATCAAGGATCGCCGATAAACTCATCTTT,CAATGYVGDATSRIADKLIF
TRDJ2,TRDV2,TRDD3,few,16,TGTGCCTGTGACACCGCCTGGGGGATACCTGCAGCACAATTCTTCTTT,CACDTAWGIPAAQFFF
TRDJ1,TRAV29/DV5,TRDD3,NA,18,TGTGCAGCAACCCAACCCGTAGGGTGGGGGATCACAACCGATAAACTCATCTTT,CAATQPVGWGITTDKLIF
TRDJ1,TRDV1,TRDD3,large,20,TGTGCTCTTGGGCAGGCCTTCCCCCTGGGGGATACGAGTTTCACCGATAAACTCATCTTT,CALGQAFPLGDTSFTDKLIF
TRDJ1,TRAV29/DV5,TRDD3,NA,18,TGTGCAGCAAGCTTTTACTGGGGGAATATTGGAGGCACCGATAAACTCATCTTT,CAASFYWGNIGGTDKLIF
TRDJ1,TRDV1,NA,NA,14,TGTGCTCTTGGGCTACACCTTCACACCGATAAACTCATCTTT,CALGLHLHTDKLIF
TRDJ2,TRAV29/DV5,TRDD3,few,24,TGTGCAGCAAGCGCTCGGGTTCCTAGGGCGTGTACTGGGGGATACTGTCGGGCGACAGCACAACTCTTCTTT,CAASARVPRACTGGYCRATAQLFF
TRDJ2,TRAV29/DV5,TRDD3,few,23,TGTGCAGCAAGCTACCCTCGGTCCCTTGGCCCTACTGGGGGATACGCCTTGACAGCACAACTCTTCTTT,CAASYPRSLGPTGGYALTAQLFF
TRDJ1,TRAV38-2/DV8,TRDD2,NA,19,TGTGCTTGGGAGCCTTCCTACGAGGAGCTACCCCGGTACACCGATAAACTCATCTTT,CAWEPSYEELPRYTDKLIF
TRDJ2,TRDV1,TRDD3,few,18,TGTGCTCTTGGGGACCCTAGGACCGGGGGATACGGGGGAGGACAACTCTTCTTT,CALGDPRTGGYGGGQLFF
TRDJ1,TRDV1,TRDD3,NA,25,TGTGCTCTTGGGGAACCTCCCTCGTCCTCCCTATTGGGGGATACGCGACAGCCCTACACCGATAAACTCATCTTT,CALGEPPSSSLLGDTRQPYTDKLIF
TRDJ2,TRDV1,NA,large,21,TGTGCTCTTGGGGAATCGCAACGTTTGCCTATCAAGGTTGCTTTGACAGCACAACTCTTCTTT,CALGESQRLPIKVALTAQLFF
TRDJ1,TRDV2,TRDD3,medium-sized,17,TGTGCCTGTATTGTACTGGGGGACCCGTTGGGCTCCGATAAACTCATCTTT,CACIVLGDPLGSDKLIF
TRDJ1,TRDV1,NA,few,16,TGTGCTCTCGGGGAACCGGCCGGAGGATACACCGATAAACTCATCTTT,CALGEPAGGYTDKLIF
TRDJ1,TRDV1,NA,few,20,TGTGCTCTTGGGGAACTGATCCTACGTATCGGGGGAACTTACACCGATAAACTCATCTTT,CALGELILRIGGTYTDKLIF
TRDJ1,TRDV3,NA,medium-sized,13,TGTGCCTTTTTGCGACTCAGAGCCGATAAACTCATCTTT,CAFLRLRADKLIF
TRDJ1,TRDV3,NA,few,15,TGTGCCCTTCGACCCGTCCGCTTTGGGACCGATAAACTCATCTTT,CALRPVRFGTDKLIF
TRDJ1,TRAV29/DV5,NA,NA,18,TGTGCAGCAAGGGGTTATTCAACTTCGAGAGGATACACCGATAAACTCATCTTT,CAARGYSTSRGYTDKLIF
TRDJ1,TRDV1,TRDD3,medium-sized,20,TGTGCTCTTGGGGAAGCCTTCCCAAGGGGGATACGCAAGTACACCGATAAACTCATCTTT,CALGEAFPRGIRKYTDKLIF
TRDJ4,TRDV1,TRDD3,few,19,TGTGCTCTTGGGGAAGAAGACGGGTCGTACTGGGGATCTTCCAGACCCCTGATCTTT,CALGEEDGSYWGSSRPLIF
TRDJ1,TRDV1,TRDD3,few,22,TGTGCTCTTGGGGGCCGTCTAGCGGGCGGACGGGGGATCCCTCTGTACACCGATAAACTCATCTTT,CALGGRLAGGRGIPLYTDKLIF
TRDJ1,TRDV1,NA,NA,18,TGTGCTCTTCTGGTATGTGGGCCTTCCCCAGAGTACACCGATAAACTCATCTTT,CALLVCGPSPEYTDKLIF
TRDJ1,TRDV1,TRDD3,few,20,TGTGCTCTTGGGGAACTTTTCTTTACTGGGGGATACCGGTACACCTATAAACTCATCTTT,CALGELFFTGGYRYTYKLIF
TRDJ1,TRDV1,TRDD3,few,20,TGTGCTCTTGGGGAACGGACTACGGGGGATACGCGCGTAGTAGCCGATAAACTCATCTTT,CALGERTTGDTRVVADKLIF
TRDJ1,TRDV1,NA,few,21,TGTGCTCTTGGGGATATCCTAAACGAACTGGAGAGTCGGCGGTACACCGATAAACTCATCTTT,CALGDILNELESRRYTDKLIF
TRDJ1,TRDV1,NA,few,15,TGTGCTCTTGGGGGACCAAACTGGAGGGCCGATAAACTCATCTTT,CALGGPNWRADKLIF
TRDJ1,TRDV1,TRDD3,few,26,TGTGCTCTTGGGGAACTTTCGTTCCTTCTTCGTTACTGGGGGATACCCCCGAACCGAAACACCGATAAACTCATCTTT,CALGELSFLLRYWGIPPNRNTDKLIF
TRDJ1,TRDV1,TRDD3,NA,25,TGTGCTCCTGGGGAGCTTTCGTACTGGGGGATATCCCTACGCGATGGGGTACAAGAATGCGATAAACTCATCTTT,CAPGELSYWGISLRDGVQECDKLIF
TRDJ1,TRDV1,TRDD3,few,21,TGTGCTCTTGGGGGAACTTCTTCCCACTGGGGGATACCCCCGTACACCGATAAACTCATCTTT,CALGGTSSHWGIPPYTDKLIF
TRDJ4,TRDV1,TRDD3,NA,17,TGTGCTCTTGGGGAACTTCCTACGCTGGGGGAGGCGATACCCCTGATCTTT,CALGELPTLGEAIPLIF
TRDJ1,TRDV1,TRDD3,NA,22,TGTGCTCTTGGGGAACTAGCTCAAAAGGTACTGGGGGATCCCCCCTACACCGATAAACTCATCTTT,CALGELAQKVLGDPPYTDKLIF